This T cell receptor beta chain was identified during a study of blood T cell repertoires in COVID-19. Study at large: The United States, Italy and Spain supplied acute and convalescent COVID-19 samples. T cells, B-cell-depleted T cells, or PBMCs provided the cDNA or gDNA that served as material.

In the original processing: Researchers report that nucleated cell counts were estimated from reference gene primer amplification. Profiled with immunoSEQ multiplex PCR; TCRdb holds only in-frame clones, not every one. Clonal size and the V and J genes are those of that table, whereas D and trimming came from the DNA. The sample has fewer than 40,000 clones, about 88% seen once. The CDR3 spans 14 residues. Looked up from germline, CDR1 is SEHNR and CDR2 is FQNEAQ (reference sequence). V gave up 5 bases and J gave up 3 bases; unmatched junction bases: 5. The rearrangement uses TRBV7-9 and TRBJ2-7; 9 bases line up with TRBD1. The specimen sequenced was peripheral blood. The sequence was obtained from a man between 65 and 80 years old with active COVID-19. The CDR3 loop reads CASSRLGQGYEQYF. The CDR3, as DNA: TGTGCCAGCAGCCGCCTGGGACAGGGCTACGAGCAGTACTTC. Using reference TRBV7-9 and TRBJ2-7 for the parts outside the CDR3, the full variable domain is DTGVSQNPRHKITKRGQNVTFRCDPISEHNRLYWYRQTLGQGPEFLTYFQNEAQLEKSRLLSDRFSAERPKGSFSTLEIQRTEQGDSAMYLCASSRLGQGYEQYFGPGTRLTVT.